The entry that follows covers one TCR beta chain sequence. These data come from a study of T cell repertoires in cytomegalovirus infection. A single record per CDR3 protein comes from TCRdb applying MiXCR to the reads. The sample contains 290,000 or so distinct CDR3 sequences, approximately 8.9% of which appear only once. This CDR3 is 12 amino acids long. CDR1 and CDR2 from the germline V gene are SGHDN and FVKESK. Trimming took 6 bases from V and 7 from J, leaving 12 bases between them. Sample: PBMCs. This sequence joins TRBV14 and TRBJ1-1; TRBD1 might be the D (6 bases). The source is a human donor in good health (CMV status not recorded). Some clones in this sample may be carry-over from other donors' samples. CDR3 coding DNA: TGTGCCAGCAGAGGAACAGGGCGTGAAGCTTTCTTT. Its translation: CASRGTGREAFF. Drawing the rest from reference TRBV14 and TRBJ1-1, the complete variable domain is EAGVTQFPSHSVIEKGQTVTLRCDPISGHDNLYWYRRVMGKEIKFLLHFVKESKQDESGMPNNRFLAERTGGTYSTLKVQPAELEDSGVYFCASRGTGREAFFGQGTRLTVV.